This is a list of T cell receptor beta chains from one sample in a study of Ad26.COV2.S vaccination and SARS-CoV-2 variants. The protocol was immunoSEQ multiplex PCR, while the TCRdb copy is restricted to in-frame clones and leaves out a portion. The sample includes 400,000 or so clones, around nine tenths of them seen just once. The sample consisted of peripheral blood, taken in a trial of Ad26.COV2.S vaccine versus placebo. These receptors were taken from a person between 18 and 59 years old who received the Ad26.COV2.S COVID-19 vaccine or a placebo. Both conserved end residues are part of each CDR3. Fields, in order: J gene, V gene, D gene, clone size, CDR3 protein, CDR3 DNA. D genes are given only for firm matches. The size of a clone is reported for some rows only, either as once, few or many, or as a class for expanded clones.

TRBJ1-5 TRBV4-3 . once CASSQDSGGQPQHF TGCGCCAGCAGCCAAGATTCTGGCGGTCAGCCCCAGCATTTT
TRBJ2-1 TRBV3-1/TRBV3-2 TRBD2 . CASSQVSGGAGNEQFF TGTGCCAGCAGCCAGGTCAGCGGGGGGGCCGGAAATGAGCAGTTCTTC
TRBJ1-6 TRBV21-1 . . CASSNQSSSYNSPLHF TGTGCCAGCAGCAACCAAAGCAGCTCCTATAATTCACCCCTCCACTTT
TRBJ2-6 TRBV5-1 . . CASSLGRSGANVLTF TGCGCCAGCAGCTTGGGACGCTCTGGGGCCAACGTCCTGACTTTC
TRBJ2-2 TRBV6-2/TRBV6-3 TRBD2 . CASSYSSGRIGELFF TGTGCCAGCAGTTACTCGAGCGGGAGGATCGGGGAGCTGTTTTTT
TRBJ1-6 TRBV2 . . CASSASGGRSPLHF TGTGCCAGCAGTGCTTCGGGGGGTCGATCACCCCTCCACTTT
TRBJ1-6 TRBV6-5 . . CASGRAGGWNSPLHF TGTGCCAGCGGCCGCGCGGGGGGATGGAATTCACCCCTCCACTTT
TRBJ2-7 TRBV27 TRBD1 . CASSLSQQGAPYEQYF TGTGCCAGCAGTTTATCGCAGCAGGGGGCCCCCTACGAGCAGTACTTC
TRBJ2-3 TRBV6-6 TRBD2 . CASSLGEGYTDTQYF TGTGCCAGCAGTTTGGGGGAGGGGTACACAGATACGCAGTATTTT
TRBJ2-7 TRBV2 . few CASSEWVYEQYF TGTGCCAGCAGTGAATGGGTTTACGAGCAGTACTTC
TRBJ2-5 TRBV5-1 . few CASSPGTIIQETQYF TGCGCCAGCAGCCCGGGGACAATTATACAAGAGACCCAGTACTTC
TRBJ2-7 TRBV29-1 . once CSVEAGPYEQYF TGCAGCGTTGAGGCAGGGCCCTACGAGCAGTACTTC
TRBJ2-1 TRBV5-1 TRBD1 . CASSQGQGYGNEQFF TGCGCCAGCAGCCAAGGACAGGGGTACGGCAATGAGCAGTTCTTC
TRBJ2-3 TRBV27 . . CASRGGDTQYF TGTGCCAGCAGGGGCGGAGATACGCAGTATTTT
TRBJ2-4 TRBV4-1 . . CASSQDLGADKNIQYF TGCGCCAGCAGCCAAGATCTTGGGGCAGACAAAAACATTCAGTACTTC
TRBJ1-2 TRBV19 . once CASAASGQGTNYGYTF TGTGCCAGTGCCGCCTCGGGGCAGGGGACTAACTATGGCTACACCTTC
TRBJ1-6 TRBV5-1 . . CASSLGFNNSPLHF TGCGCCAGCAGCTTGGGCTTCAATAATTCACCCCTCCACTTT
TRBJ2-1 TRBV6-5 . . CASRRGNEQFF TGTGCCAGCAGACGAGGCAATGAGCAGTTCTTC
TRBJ2-7 TRBV5-1 . . CASSLAGDEQYF TGCGCCAGCAGCTTGGCTGGGGACGAGCAGTACTTC
TRBJ1-1 TRBV10-1 . . CASSRDFANTEAFF TGCGCCAGCAGTCGGGACTTTGCGAACACTGAAGCTTTCTTT
TRBJ2-7 TRBV9 . . CASTKGDESEQYF TGTGCCAGCACCAAGGGGGACGAATCCGAGCAGTACTTC
TRBJ2-7 TRBV4-3 TRBD2 . CASSHRLAGGEQYF TGCGCCAGCAGCCACCGACTAGCGGGGGGAGAGCAGTACTTC
TRBJ2-3 TRBV5-1 TRBD1 . CASSFTPDRGGTDTQYF TGCGCCAGCAGCTTTACTCCGGACAGGGGGGGCACAGATACGCAGTATTTT
TRBJ2-6 TRBV6-2/TRBV6-3 . . CASSYSPSDYSGANVLTF TGTGCCAGCAGTTACTCTCCCTCGGACTACTCTGGGGCCAACGTCCTGACTTTC
TRBJ2-2 TRBV3-1/TRBV3-2 TRBD1 once CASSQVRTGNTGELFF TGTGCCAGCAGCCAAGTACGGACAGGGAACACCGGGGAGCTGTTTTTT
TRBJ2-5 TRBV11-2 TRBD1 . CASGEGQRLEETQYF TGTGCCAGCGGTGAGGGACAGAGGTTGGAAGAGACCCAGTACTTC